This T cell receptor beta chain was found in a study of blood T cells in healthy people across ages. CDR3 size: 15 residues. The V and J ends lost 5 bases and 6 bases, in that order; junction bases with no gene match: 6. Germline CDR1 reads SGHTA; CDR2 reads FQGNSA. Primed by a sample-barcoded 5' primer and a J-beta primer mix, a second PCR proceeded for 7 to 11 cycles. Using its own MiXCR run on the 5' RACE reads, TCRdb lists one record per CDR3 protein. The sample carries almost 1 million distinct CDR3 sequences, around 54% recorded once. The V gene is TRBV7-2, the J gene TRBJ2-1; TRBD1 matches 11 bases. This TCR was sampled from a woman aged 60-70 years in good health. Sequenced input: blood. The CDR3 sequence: CASSPRTGGLNEQFF. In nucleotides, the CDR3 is TGTGCCAGCAGCCCTAGGACAGGGGGCCTCAATGAGCAGTTCTTC.